This TCR beta chain was identified during a study of vaccination and CD4 T cells after COVID-19. In the study overall: Convalescent patients had positive nasal swab PCR results for SARS-CoV-2. Disease was mild in several and severe in one. Each control culture was treated with a CEFX pool, an HIV-1 Nef pool, or no peptide.

Treatment: approximately 11-day PBMC culture with coronavirus spike peptide pools or control peptides (ViraFEST assay). Before TCRs were sequenced, ViraFEST expanded antigen-specific T cells with peptide pools. Positive SARS-CoV-2 PCR tests in convalescent patients dated from March to December 2020, pre-Alpha, Beta and Delta. An Oncomine TCR Beta short-read assay was used to sequence the DNA from cultured CD4+ T cells. TCRdb re-called the PCR reads through MiXCR, storing one row per CDR3 protein. The data contain about 13,000 distinct CDR3 sequences, under 65% of them singletons. The CDR3 is made up of 14 amino acids. Trimming removed 6 bases from V and 10 bases from J; junction bases left unmatched: 8. Concerning this clonotype itself: The antigen is unknown.

Input material: CD4+ T cells from blood, cultured in vitro. The TCR comes from a human donor who had recovered from COVID-19. This chain joins TRBV12-3 or TRBV12-4 and TRBJ1-6, with 8 nucleotides matching TRBD1. The CDR3 here is CASRPWTGNSPLHF. Written as DNA, the CDR3 is TGTGCCAGCAGGCCGTGGACAGGGAACTCACCCCTCCACTTT.